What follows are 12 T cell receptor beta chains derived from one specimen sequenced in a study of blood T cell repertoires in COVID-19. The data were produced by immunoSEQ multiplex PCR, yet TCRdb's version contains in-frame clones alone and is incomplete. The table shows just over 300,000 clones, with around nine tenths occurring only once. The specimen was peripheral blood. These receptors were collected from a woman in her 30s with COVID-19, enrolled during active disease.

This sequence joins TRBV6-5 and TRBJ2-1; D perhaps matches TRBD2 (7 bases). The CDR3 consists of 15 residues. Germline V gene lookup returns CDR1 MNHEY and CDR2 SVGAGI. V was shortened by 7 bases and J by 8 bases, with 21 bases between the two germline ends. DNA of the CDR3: TGTGCCAGCACTCGGGGAGGGGGTGGTTTCCATGAGCAGTTCTTC. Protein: CASTRGGGGFHEQFF.

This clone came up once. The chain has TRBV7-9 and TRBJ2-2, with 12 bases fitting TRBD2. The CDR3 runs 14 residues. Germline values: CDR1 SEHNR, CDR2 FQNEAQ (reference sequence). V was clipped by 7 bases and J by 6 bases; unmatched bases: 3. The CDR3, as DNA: TGTGCCAGCACTCCTAGCGGGGGGGCCGGGGAGCTGTTTTTT. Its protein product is CASTPSGGAGELFF.

CDR3 DNA sequence: TGTGCCAGCAGCAACCCCTCCCTAGCGGGGGCCTACCAAGAGACCCAGTACTTC. Protein product: CASSNPSLAGAYQETQYF. The rearrangement uses TRBV11-3 and TRBJ2-5; TRBD2 agrees at 10 bases. Germline V gene sequence: CDR1 SGHNT, CDR2 YENEEA. Trimming removed 5 bases from V and 0 bases from J; junction bases left unmatched: 12. The CDR3 is 18 amino acids.

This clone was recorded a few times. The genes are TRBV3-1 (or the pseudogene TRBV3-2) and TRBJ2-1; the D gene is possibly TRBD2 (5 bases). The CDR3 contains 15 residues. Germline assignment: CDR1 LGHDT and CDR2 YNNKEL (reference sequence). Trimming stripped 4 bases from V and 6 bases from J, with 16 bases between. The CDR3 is CASSPELGVGNEQFF. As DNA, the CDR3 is TGTGCCAGCAGCCCGGAGCTCGGGGTCGGCAATGAGCAGTTCTTC.

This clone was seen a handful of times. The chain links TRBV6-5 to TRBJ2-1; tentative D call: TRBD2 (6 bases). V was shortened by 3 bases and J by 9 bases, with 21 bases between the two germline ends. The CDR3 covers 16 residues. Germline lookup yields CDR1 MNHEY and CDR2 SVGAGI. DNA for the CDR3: TGTGCCAGCAGTTATTTACGGGGGAGTTTTAGAGGTGAGCAGTTCTTC. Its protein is CASSYLRGSFRGEQFF.

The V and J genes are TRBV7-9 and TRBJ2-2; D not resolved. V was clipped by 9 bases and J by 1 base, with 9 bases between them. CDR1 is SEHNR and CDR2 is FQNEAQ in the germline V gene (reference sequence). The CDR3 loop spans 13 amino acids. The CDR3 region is CASRLGNTGELFF. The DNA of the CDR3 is TGTGCCAGTCGACTGGGGAACACCGGGGAGCTGTTTTTT.

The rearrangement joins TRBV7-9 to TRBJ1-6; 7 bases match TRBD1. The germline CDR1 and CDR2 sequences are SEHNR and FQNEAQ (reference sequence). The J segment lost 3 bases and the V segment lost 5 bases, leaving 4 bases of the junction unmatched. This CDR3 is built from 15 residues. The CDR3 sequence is CASSTGTDYNSPLHF. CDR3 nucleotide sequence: TGTGCCAGCAGCACCGGGACAGACTATAATTCACCCCTCCACTTT.

As DNA, the CDR3 is TGCAGCGTTAGCGGGGGGAATACCTACGAGCAGTACTTC. Translation gives CSVSGGNTYEQYF. The chain has TRBV29-1 and TRBJ2-7, with 9 bases fitting TRBD2. The germline V gene encodes CDR1 SQVTM and CDR2 ANQGSEA. The ends lost 5 bases at V and 2 bases at J; junction bases unmatched: 4. CDR3 size: 13 residues.

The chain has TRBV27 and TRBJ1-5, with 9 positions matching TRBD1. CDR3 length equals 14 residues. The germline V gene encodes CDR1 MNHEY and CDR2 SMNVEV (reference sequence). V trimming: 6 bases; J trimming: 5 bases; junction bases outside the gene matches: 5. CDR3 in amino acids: CASSPGQGYQPQHF. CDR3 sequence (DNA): TGTGCCAGCAGCCCAGGACAGGGGTATCAGCCCCAGCATTTT.

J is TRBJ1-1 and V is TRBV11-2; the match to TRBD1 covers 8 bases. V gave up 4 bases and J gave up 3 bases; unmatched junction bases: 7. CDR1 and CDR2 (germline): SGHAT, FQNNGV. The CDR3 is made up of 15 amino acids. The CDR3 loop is CASSSRTGQHTEAFF. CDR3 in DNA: TGTGCCAGCAGCTCTCGGACAGGGCAGCACACTGAAGCTTTCTTT. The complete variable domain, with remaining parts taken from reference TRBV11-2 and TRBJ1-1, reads EAGVAQSPRYKIIEKRQSVAFWCNPISGHATLYWYQQILGQGPKLLIQFQNNGVVDDSQLPKDRFSAERLKGVDSTLKIQPAKLEDSAVYLCASSSRTGQHTEAFFGQGTRLTVV.

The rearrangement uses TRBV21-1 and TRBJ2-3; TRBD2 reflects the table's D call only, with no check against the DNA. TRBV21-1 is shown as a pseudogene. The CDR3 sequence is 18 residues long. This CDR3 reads CASSSPGLAGESTDTQYF. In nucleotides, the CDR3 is TGTGCCAGCAGCTCACCGGGACTAGCGGGGGAGAGCACAGATACGCAGTATTTT.

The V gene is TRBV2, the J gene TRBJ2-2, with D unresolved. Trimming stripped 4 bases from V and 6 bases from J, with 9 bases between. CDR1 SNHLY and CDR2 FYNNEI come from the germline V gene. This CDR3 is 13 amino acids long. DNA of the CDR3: TGTGCCAGCAGTGCTAGGATCGCCGGGGAGCTGTTTTTT. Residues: CASSARIAGELFF.